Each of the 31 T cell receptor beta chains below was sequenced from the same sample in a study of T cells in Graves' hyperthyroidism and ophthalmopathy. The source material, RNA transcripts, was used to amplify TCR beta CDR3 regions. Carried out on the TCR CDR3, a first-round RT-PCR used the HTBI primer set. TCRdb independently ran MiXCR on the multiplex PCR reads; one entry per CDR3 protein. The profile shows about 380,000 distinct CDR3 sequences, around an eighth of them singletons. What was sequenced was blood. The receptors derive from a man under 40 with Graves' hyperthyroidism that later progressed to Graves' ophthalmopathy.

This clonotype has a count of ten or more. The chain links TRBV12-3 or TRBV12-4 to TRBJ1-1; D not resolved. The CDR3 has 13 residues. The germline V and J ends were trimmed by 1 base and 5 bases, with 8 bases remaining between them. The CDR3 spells CASSLEQKTEAFF. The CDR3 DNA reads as TGTGCCAGCAGTTTAGAACAGAAGACTGAAGCTTTCTTT.

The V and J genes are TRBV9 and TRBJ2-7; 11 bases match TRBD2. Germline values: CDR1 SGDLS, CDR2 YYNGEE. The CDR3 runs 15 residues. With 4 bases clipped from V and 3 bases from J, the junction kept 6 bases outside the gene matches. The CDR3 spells CASSPTSGGLYEQYF. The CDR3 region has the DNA TGTGCCAGCAGCCCCACTAGCGGGGGACTCTACGAGCAGTACTTC.

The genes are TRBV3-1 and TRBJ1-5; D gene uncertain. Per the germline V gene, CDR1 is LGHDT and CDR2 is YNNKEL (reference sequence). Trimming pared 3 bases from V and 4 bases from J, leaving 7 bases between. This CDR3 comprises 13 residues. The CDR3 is CASSQRPNQPQHF. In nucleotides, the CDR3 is TGTGCCAGCAGCCAGCGACCTAATCAGCCCCAGCATTTT.

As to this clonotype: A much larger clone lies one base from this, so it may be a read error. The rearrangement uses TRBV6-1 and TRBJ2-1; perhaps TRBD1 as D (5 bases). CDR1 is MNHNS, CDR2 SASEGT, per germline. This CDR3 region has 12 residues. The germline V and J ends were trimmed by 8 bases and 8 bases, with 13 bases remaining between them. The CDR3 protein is CASYGAPDEQFF. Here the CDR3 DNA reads TGTGCCAGCTATGGGGCCCCCGATGAGCAGTTCTTC.

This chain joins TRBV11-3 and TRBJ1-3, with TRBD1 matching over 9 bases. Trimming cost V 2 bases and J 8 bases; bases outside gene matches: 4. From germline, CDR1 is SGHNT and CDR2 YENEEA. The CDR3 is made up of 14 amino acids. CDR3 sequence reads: CASSLPDRGDTIYF. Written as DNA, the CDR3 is TGTGCCAGCAGCTTACCGGACAGGGGCGACACCATATATTTT.

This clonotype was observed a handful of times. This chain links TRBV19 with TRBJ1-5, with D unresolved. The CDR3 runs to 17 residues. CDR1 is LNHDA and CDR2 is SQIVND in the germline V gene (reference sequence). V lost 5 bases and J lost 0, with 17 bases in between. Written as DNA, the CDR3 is TGTGCCAGTAGTGGGAGACGGGGAACTTATAGCAATCAGCCCCAGCATTTT. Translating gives CASSGRRGTYSNQPQHF.

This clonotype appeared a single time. The CDR3: CASRWDGGLENTIYF. The CDR3 DNA follows: TGCGCCAGCAGGTGGGACGGGGGGCTAGAAAACACCATATATTTT. The chain employs TRBV5-1 and TRBJ1-3; the D gene is possibly TRBD1 (6 bases). CDR3 length equals 15 residues. V shed 5 bases and J shed 6 bases, with 18 bases lying between them. In germline, CDR1 is SGHRS, CDR2 YFSETQ.

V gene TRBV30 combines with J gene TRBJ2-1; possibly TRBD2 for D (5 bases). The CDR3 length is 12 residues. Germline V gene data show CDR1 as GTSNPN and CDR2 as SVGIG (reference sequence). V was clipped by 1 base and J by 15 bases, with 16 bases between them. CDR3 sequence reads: CAWSAQAGPTFF. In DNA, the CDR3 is TGTGCCTGGAGTGCCCAGGCGGGCCCGACGTTCTTC.

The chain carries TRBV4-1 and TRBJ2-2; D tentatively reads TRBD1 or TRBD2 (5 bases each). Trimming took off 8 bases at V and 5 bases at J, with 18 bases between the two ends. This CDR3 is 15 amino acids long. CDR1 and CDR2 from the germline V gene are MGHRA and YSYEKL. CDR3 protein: CASLPGPALTGELFF. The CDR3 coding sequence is TGCGCCAGCCTACCGGGACCCGCGTTGACCGGGGAGCTGTTTTTT.

The CDR3 protein is CASSQEGQGGNQPQHF. CDR3 bases: TGCGCCAGCAGCCAAGAGGGGCAGGGTGGCAATCAGCCCCAGCATTTT. The chain links TRBV4-1 to TRBJ1-5; D might be TRBD1 (5 bases). The V gene's germline CDR1 is MGHRA and CDR2 YSYEKL. The CDR3 totals 16 residues. Trimming cost V 0 bases and J 2 bases, with 11 bases left between them.

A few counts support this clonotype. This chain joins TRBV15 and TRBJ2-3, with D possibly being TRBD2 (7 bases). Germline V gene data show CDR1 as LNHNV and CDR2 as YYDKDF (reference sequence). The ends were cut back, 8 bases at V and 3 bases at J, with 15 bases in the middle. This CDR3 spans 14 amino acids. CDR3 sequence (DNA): TGTGCCACCGGTGGGGGGGGGGCTACAGATACGCAGTATTTT. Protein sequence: CATGGGGATDTQYF.

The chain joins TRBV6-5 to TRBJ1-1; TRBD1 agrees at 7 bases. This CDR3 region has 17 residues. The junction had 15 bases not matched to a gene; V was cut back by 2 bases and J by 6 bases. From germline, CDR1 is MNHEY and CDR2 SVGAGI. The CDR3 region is CASSYPDETGDKAEAFF. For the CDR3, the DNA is TGTGCCAGCAGTTACCCGGATGAAACAGGGGATAAGGCTGAAGCTTTCTTT.

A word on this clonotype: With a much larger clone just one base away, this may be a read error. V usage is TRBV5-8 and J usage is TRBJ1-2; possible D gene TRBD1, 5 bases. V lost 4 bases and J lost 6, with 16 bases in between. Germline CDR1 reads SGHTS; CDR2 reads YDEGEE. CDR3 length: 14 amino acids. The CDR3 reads CASSSVGTIDGYTF. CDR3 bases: TGTGCCAGCAGCAGTGTAGGGACGATCGATGGCTACACCTTC.

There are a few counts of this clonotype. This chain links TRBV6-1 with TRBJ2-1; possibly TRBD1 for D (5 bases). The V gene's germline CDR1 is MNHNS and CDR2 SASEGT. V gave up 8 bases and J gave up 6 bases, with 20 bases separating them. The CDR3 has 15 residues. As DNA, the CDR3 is TGTGCCAGCCGTCAAGGTTACAGGAGCTTCAATGAGCAGTTCTTC. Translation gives CASRQGYRSFNEQFF.

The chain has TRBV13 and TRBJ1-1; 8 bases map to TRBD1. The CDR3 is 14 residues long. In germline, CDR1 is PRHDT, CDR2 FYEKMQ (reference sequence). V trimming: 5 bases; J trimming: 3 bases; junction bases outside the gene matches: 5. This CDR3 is CASSRDRRYTEAFF. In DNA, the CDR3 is TGTGCCAGCAGCAGGGACAGGCGATACACTGAAGCTTTCTTT.

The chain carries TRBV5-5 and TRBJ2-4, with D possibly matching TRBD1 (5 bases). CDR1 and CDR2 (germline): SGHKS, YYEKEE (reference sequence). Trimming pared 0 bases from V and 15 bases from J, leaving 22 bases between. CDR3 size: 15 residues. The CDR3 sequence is CASSLDRLQGEAGYF. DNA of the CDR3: TGTGCCAGCAGCTTGGATCGCCTCCAGGGCGAGGCAGGGTACTTC.

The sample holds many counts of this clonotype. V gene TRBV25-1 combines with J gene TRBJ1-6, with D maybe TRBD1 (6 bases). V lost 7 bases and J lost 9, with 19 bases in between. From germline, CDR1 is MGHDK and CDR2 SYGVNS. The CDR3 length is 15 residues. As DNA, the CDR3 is TGTGCCAGCACCAACGAGGAACAGGGCGGTTCACCCCTCCACTTT. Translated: CASTNEEQGGSPLHF.

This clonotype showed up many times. Here the CDR3 reads CASSFSGGAYEQYF. Written as DNA, the CDR3 is TGTGCCAGCAGCTTTAGCGGGGGAGCCTACGAGCAGTACTTC. The V gene is TRBV28, the J gene TRBJ2-7; 9 positions match TRBD2. The germline V gene encodes CDR1 MDHEN and CDR2 SYDVKM. After removal of 6 bases from V and 2 bases from J, the junction contained 5 bases not matched to a gene. The CDR3 is made up of 14 amino acids.

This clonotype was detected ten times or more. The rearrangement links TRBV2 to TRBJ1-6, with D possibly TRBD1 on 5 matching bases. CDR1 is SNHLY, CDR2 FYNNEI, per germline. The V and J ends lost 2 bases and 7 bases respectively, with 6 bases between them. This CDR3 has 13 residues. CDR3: CASSERGNSPLHF. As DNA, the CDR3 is TGTGCCAGCAGTGAAAGGGGAAATTCACCCCTCCACTTT.

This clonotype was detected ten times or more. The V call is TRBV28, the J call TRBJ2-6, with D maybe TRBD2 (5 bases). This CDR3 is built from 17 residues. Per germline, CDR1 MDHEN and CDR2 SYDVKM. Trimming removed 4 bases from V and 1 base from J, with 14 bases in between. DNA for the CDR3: TGTGCCAGCAGTTGGAGGACCGAGAAATCTGGGGCCAACGTCCTGACTTTC. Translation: CASSWRTEKSGANVLTF.

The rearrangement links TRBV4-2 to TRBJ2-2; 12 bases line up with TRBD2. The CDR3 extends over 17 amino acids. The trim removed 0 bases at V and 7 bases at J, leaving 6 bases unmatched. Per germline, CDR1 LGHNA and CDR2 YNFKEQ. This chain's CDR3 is CASSQDRLAGVYGELFF. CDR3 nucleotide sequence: TGTGCCAGCAGCCAAGATCGACTAGCGGGGGTCTACGGGGAGCTGTTTTTT.

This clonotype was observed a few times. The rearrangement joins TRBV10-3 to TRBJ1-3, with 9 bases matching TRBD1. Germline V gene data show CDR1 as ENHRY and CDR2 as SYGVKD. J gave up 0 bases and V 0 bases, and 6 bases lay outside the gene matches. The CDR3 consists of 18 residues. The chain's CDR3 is CAISESIRQGDSGNTIYF. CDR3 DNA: TGTGCCATCAGTGAGTCTATAAGACAGGGGGACTCTGGAAACACCATATATTTT.

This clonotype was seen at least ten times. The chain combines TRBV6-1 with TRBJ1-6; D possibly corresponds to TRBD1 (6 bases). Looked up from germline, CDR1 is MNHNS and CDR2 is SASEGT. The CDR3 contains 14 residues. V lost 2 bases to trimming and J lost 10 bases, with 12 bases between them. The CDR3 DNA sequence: TGTGCCAGCAGTGAACTTCCAGGGGTATCACCCCTCCACTTT. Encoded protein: CASSELPGVSPLHF.

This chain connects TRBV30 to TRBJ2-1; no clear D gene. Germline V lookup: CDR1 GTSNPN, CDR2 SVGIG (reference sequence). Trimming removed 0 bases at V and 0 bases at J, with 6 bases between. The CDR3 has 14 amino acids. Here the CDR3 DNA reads TGTGCCTGGAGTGTGGGTAGCTCCTACAATGAGCAGTTCTTC. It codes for CAWSVGSSYNEQFF.

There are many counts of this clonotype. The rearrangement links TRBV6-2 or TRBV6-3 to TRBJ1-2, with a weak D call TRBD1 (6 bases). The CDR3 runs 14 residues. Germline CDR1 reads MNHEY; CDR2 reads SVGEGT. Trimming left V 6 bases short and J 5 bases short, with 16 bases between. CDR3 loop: CASSRNRASYGYTF. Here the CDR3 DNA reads TGTGCCAGCAGCCGGAACAGGGCCTCTTATGGCTACACCTTC.

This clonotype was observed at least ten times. For the CDR3, the DNA is TGTGCCACCAGTGAGAGCGGGACTAGCGGATACTACAATGAGCAGTTCTTC. Translated: CATSESGTSGYYNEQFF. This chain links TRBV24-1 with TRBJ2-1; 11 bases align to TRBD2. V was pared by 4 bases and J by 3 bases, with 7 bases of the junction left unmatched. Germline CDR1 reads KGHDR; CDR2 reads SFDVKD. The CDR3 is made up of 17 amino acids.

The CDR3 is CASSFLKGSEKLFF. The CDR3 DNA reads TGTGCCAGCAGTTTTTTGAAGGGAAGTGAAAAACTGTTTTTT. The genes are TRBV12-3 or TRBV12-4 and TRBJ1-4; D remains unclear. Trimming pared 3 bases from V and 7 bases from J, leaving 12 bases between. The CDR3 loop spans 14 amino acids.

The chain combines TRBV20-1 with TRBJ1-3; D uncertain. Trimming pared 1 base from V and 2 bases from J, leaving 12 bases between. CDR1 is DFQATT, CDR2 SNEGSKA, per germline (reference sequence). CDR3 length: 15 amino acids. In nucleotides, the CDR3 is TGCAGTGCTAGAGGGCCAGTACGGGCTGGAAACACCATATATTTT. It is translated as CSARGPVRAGNTIYF.

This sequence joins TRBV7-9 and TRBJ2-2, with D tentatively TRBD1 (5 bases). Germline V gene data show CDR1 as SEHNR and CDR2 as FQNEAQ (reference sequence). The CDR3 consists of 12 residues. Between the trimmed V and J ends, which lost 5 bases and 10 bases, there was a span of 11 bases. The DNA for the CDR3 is TGTGCCAGCAGCCCACGGACACAGGAGCTGTTTTTT. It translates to CASSPRTQELFF.

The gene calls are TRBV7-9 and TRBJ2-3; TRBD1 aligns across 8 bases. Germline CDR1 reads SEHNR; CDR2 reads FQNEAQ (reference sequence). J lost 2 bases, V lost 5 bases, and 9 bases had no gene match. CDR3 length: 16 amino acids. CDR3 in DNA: TGTGCCAGCAGCCCCTTCGGGGGACAGGACACAGATACGCAGTATTTT. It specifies CASSPFGGQDTDTQYF.

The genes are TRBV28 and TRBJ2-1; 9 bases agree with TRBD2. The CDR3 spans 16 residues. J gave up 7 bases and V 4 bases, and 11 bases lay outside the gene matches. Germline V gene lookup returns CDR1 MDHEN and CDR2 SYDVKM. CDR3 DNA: TGTGCCAGCAGTTCTACCCGACTAGCGGTGGTGAATGAGCAGTTCTTC. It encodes CASSSTRLAVVNEQFF.